This T cell receptor (beta chain) is from a study of regulatory T cells in long-lasting Graves disease. Overall study context: Over 5 years on antithyroid drugs plus positive TSH receptor antibodies marked Graves' disease as persistent. Study-wide points: It was peripheral blood alone, not thyroid tissue, that was studied. There were preferences for TRBV28, TRBJ1-2 and TRBJ2-5 in persistent disease.

This clonotype was found many times. Its target is unknown. The time point is: persistent/refractory GD, antithyroid drugs over 5 years with positive TRAb. PBMC-derived RNA was used for the TCR library. Germline V gene data show CDR1 as SEHNR and CDR2 as FQNEAQ (reference sequence). Trimming took off 5 bases at V and 5 bases at J, with 15 bases between the two ends. CDR3 length: 14 residues. For TCR beta, libraries came from iRepertoire HTBI primers and Arm-PCR of CDR3 regions. In the original workflow: Across samples, 62 TRBV and 14 TRBJ segments were found. TCRdb re-called the multiplex PCR reads through MiXCR, storing one row per CDR3 protein. TCRdb, rather than the study authors, made the V and J calls. The sample shows 430,000 or so distinct CDR3 sequences, around 20% of them seen only once.

The chain recombines TRBV7-9 with TRBJ1-1; no firm D call. The starting material was peripheral blood mononuclear cells (PBMCs), obtained when the disease was refractory, from a patient treated with antithyroid drugs. This receptor was identified in a female donor with Graves disease. The CDR3 DNA sequence: TGTGCCAGCAGCCGAGCCGGAAGGTTAACTGAAGCTTTCTTT. This translates into CASSRAGRLTEAFF.